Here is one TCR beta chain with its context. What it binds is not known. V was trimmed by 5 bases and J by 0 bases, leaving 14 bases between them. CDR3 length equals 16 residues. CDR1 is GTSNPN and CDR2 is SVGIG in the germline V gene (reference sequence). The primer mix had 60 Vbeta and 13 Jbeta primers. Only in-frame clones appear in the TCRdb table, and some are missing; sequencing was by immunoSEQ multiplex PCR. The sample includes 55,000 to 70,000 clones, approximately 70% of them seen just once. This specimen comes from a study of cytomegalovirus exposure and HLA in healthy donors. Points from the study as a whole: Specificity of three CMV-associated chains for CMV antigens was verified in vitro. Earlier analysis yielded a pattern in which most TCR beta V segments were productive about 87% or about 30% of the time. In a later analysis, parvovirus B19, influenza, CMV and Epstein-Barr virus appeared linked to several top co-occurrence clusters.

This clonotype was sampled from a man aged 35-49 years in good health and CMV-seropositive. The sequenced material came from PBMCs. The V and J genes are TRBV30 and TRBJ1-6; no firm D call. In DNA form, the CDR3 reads TGTGCCTGGGGGTCTCTGGGCAGCTCCTATAATTCACCCCTCCACTTT. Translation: CAWGSLGSSYNSPLHF.